These 16 T cell receptor beta chains originate from one sample sequenced in a study of blood T cells in healthy people across ages (dated by TCRdb to 2013 to 2016). Receptor amplification or capture employed 5' RACE. The run used an Illumina HiSeq 2500. A second roughly 6 to 12 cycle PCR used a sample-barcoded 5' primer and a J-beta primer mix. The raw public reads went through TCRdb reprocessing: fastp at Q25, MiXCR clone calling, in-frame beta chains kept. Rows are unified per CDR3 protein, each entry keeping the most common DNA and genes. This sample gives about 1.6 million distinct CDR3 sequences in total; about 31% of them show up just once. The ten largest make up around 10% of the sample. The source material was blood. The receptors were gathered from a woman aged 25 to 39 in good health.

The chain uses TRBV5-1 and TRBJ2-5, with TRBD2 matching 10 bases. With 3 bases clipped from V and 11 bases from J, the junction kept 10 bases outside the gene matches. Germline V CDR1 and CDR2: SGHRS, YFSETQ. This CDR3 is 14 amino acids long. The chain's CDR3 is CASSSLAGAPGQYF. The DNA of the CDR3 is TGCGCCAGCAGCTCCCTAGCGGGAGCCCCCGGGCAGTACTTC.

The chain combines TRBV10-3 with TRBJ2-3; the match to TRBD2 covers 10 bases. Per the germline V gene, CDR1 is ENHRY and CDR2 is SYGVKD. The CDR3 extends over 15 amino acids. With 10 bases clipped from V and 4 bases from J, the junction kept 11 bases outside the gene matches. CDR3 sequence reads: CARDGLAVFADTQYF. The CDR3 DNA reads as TGTGCCAGAGATGGACTAGCGGTATTTGCAGATACGCAGTATTTT.

The table lists this clonotype with many counts. The J gene is TRBJ2-6, the V gene TRBV29-1, with 8 bases identical to TRBD1. The ends lost 3 bases at V and 4 bases at J; junction bases unmatched: 5. CDR3 size: 15 residues. Germline V CDR1 and CDR2: SQVTM, ANQGSEA. CDR3 sequence reads: CSVEIQGAGANVLTF. The CDR3 DNA is TGCAGCGTTGAGATTCAGGGGGCCGGGGCCAACGTCCTGACTTTC.

The chain carries TRBV12-3 or TRBV12-4 and TRBJ2-5; 15 bases are shared with TRBD2. The J call is uncertain, as TRBJ2-7 better fits the DNA end. The CDR3 is 19 amino acids. Here the CDR3 DNA reads TGTGCCAGCAGTTCCCTTATCCCTTCAGGACTAGCGGGAGGGAACGAGCAGTACTTC. This gives the protein CASSSLIPSGLAGGNEQYF.

A few counts support this clonotype. DNA of the CDR3: TGTGCCAGCAGTTACTCCAGGACCTCAGATACGCAGTATTTT. The encoded protein is CASSYSRTSDTQYF. The V gene is TRBV6-5, the J gene TRBJ2-3; no reliable D call. V gave up 0 bases and J gave up 4 bases, with 8 bases separating them. The CDR3 is 14 amino acids. Germline V gene sequence: CDR1 MNHEY, CDR2 SVGAGI.

The chain has TRBV10-1 and TRBJ2-1; 8 positions agree with TRBD2. Germline-derived CDR1 and CDR2 are WNHNN and SYGVQD (reference sequence). The CDR3 contains 23 residues. The V segment lost 11 bases and the J segment 5 bases; nucleotides outside the gene matches: 38. CDR3 nucleotides: TGCGCCCTCGGGAGGGTGACGAGGAGGGTGAGAAATCCAGGTCGAGCTTTTAACAATGAGCAGTTCTTC. Encoded protein: CALGRVTRRVRNPGRAFNNEQFF.

This clonotype came up a few times. The rearrangement joins TRBV5-1 to TRBJ1-4, with TRBD1 identical over 9 bases. The CDR3 runs to 15 residues. Germline CDR1 is SGHRS and CDR2 is YFSETQ. The ends lost 4 bases at V and 3 bases at J; junction bases unmatched: 4. The CDR3 coding sequence is TGCGCCAGCAGCCTTTGGACAGGGGCTAATGAAAAACTGTTTTTT. Its translation is CASSLWTGANEKLFF.

The chain combines TRBV5-1 with TRBJ2-3, with 7 nucleotides matching TRBD2. With 4 bases clipped from V and 7 bases from J, the junction kept 15 bases outside the gene matches. Germline lookup yields CDR1 SGHRS and CDR2 YFSETQ. There are 16 residues in the CDR3. The CDR3 bases are TGCGCCAGCAGCCCAAGCGTGGCGGGAGAAGGACATACGCAGTATTTT. Its protein is CASSPSVAGEGHTQYF.

Concerning this clonotype itself: One end of the junction is discordant with germline, which a read error may explain. This chain uses TRBV9 with TRBJ2-2; D remains unclear. CDR1 SGDLS and CDR2 YYNGEE come from the germline V gene. This CDR3 is 14 amino acids long. CDR3 sequence reads: CASSVARNTGELFF. The CDR3 DNA follows: TGCGCCAGCAGCGTGGCCAGAAACACCGGGGAGCTGTTTTTT.

This clonotype was seen many times. V and J are TRBV12-3 or TRBV12-4 and TRBJ2-5; unclear D gene. CDR3 length: 18 amino acids. The V gene lost 5 bases and the J gene lost 2 bases, with 24 bases spanning the gap. Here the CDR3 DNA reads TGTGCCAGCAGTCCCCACCTGACACCTCAAGGGCGACAAGAGACCCAGTACTTC. Its translation: CASSPHLTPQGRQETQYF.

This clonotype was seen a handful of times. The rearrangement links TRBV27 to TRBJ2-7; the match to TRBD1 covers 9 bases. Germline V CDR1 and CDR2: MNHEY, SMNVEV (reference sequence). This CDR3 region has 16 residues. The V and J ends lost 5 bases and 3 bases, in that order; junction bases with no gene match: 11. The CDR3 region has the DNA TGTGCCAGCAGTATACGACAGGGGGGTATTTTCTACGAGCAGTACTTC. Translating gives CASSIRQGGIFYEQYF.

This clonotype has a count of ten or more. The chain joins TRBV28 to TRBJ1-1; the match to TRBD1 covers 8 bases. Germline V gene data show CDR1 as MDHEN and CDR2 as SYDVKM. The CDR3 runs 15 residues. The junction had 11 bases not matched to a gene; V was cut back by 1 base and J by 10 bases. The DNA for the CDR3 is TGTGCCAGCAGTTTATCCCAGGGGGCAACAGGTGTAGCTTTCTTT. This gives the protein CASSLSQGATGVAFF.

With respect to this clonotype: Sequence at one end of the junction differs from germline and may be a read error. V usage is TRBV3-1 and J usage is TRBJ2-3; the D gene could be TRBD1 or TRBD2 (5 bases each). CDR1 is LGHDT and CDR2 is YNNKEL in the germline V gene (reference sequence). This CDR3 comprises 17 residues. The chain's CDR3 is CASSQDPGWIETDAQYF. The DNA of the CDR3 is TGTGCCAGCAGCCAAGACCCGGGATGGATTGAGACAGATGCGCAGTATTTT.

This clonotype has only a few counts. V gene TRBV15 combines with J gene TRBJ1-6; a possible D gene is TRBD1 (5 bases). The CDR3 contains 16 residues. CDR1 and CDR2 from the germline V gene are LNHNV and YYDKDF (reference sequence). V was clipped by 6 bases and J by 5 bases, with 17 bases between them. The CDR3 DNA sequence: TGTGCCACCAGTCCGATTGGGACGGAAAATAATTCACCCCTCCACTTT. Translation gives CATSPIGTENNSPLHF.

This chain joins TRBV2 and TRBJ2-1, with D tentatively TRBD2 (6 bases). CDR1 is SNHLY and CDR2 is FYNNEI in the germline V gene. The V end was cut by 7 bases, the J end by 3 bases, with 16 bases between. CDR3 length: 15 amino acids. The CDR3 reads CASTDRAGLYNEQFF. CDR3 bases: TGTGCCAGCACCGACCGGGCGGGGCTCTACAATGAGCAGTTCTTC.

In this sample, this clonotype turned up once. A much larger clone differs by one base, so this may be a read error. The chain carries TRBV5-1 and TRBJ2-1, with D unresolved. The better agreement between TRBJ2-7 and the DNA end casts doubt on the J call. The germline gives CDR1 SGHRS, CDR2 YFSETQ. This CDR3 spans 15 amino acids. The DNA of the CDR3 is TGCGCCAGCAGCTTGGATAGCCTAGGTTACAATGAGCAGTACTTC. This gives the protein CASSLDSLGYNEQYF.